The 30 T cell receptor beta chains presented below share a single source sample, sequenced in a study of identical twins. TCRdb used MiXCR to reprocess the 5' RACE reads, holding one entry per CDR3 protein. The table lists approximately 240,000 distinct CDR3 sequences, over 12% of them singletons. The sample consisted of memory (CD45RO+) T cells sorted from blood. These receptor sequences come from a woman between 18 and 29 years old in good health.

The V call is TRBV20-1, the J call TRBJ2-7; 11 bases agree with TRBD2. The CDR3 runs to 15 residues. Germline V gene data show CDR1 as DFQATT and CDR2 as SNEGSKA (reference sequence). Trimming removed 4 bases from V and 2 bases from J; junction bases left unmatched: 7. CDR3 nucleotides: TGCAGTGCTACCCACTCTAGCGGGGGGACCTACGAGCAGTACTTC. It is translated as CSATHSSGGTYEQYF.

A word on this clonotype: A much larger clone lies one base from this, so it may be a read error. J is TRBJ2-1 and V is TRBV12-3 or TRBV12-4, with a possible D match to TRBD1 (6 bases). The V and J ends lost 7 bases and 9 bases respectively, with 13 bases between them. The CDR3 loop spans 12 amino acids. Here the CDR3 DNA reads TGTGCCAGCATTCTAACAGGGACTGAGCAGTTCTTC. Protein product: CASILTGTEQFF.

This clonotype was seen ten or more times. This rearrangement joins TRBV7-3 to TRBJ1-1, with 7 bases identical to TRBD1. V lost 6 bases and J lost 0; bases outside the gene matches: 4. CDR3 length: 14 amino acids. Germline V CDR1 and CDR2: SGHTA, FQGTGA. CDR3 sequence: CASRRGGMNTEAFF. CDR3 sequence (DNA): TGTGCCAGCAGGAGAGGGGGCATGAACACTGAAGCTTTCTTT.

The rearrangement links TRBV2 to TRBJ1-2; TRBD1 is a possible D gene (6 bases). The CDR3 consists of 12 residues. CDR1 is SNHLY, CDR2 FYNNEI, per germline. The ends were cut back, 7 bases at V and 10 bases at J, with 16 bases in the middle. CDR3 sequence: CASTSGQTDYTF. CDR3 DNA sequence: TGTGCCAGCACCTCCGGACAGACAGACTACACCTTC.

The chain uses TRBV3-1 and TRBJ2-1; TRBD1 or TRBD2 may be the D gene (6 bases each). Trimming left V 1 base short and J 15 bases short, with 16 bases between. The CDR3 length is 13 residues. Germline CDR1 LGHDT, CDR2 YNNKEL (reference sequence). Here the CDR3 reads CASSQGGRGGPFF. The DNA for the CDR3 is TGTGCCAGCAGCCAAGGGGGGCGGGGAGGACCGTTCTTC.

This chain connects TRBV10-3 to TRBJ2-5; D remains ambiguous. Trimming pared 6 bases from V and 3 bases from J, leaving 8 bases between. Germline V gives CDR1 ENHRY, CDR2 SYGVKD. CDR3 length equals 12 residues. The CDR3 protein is CAIRTQKETQYF. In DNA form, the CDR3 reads TGTGCCATCAGGACCCAAAAAGAGACCCAGTACTTC.

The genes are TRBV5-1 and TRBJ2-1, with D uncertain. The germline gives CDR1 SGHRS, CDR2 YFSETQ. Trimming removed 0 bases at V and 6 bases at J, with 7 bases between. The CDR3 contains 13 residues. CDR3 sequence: CASSLDWGNEQFF. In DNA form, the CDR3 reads TGCGCCAGCAGCTTGGACTGGGGCAATGAGCAGTTCTTC.

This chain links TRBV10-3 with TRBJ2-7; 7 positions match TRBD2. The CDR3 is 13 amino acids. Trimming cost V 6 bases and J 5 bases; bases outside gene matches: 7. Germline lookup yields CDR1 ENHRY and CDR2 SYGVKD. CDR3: CAIRGGVSDEQYF. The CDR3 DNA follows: TGTGCCATCAGGGGGGGGGTTTCGGACGAGCAGTACTTC.

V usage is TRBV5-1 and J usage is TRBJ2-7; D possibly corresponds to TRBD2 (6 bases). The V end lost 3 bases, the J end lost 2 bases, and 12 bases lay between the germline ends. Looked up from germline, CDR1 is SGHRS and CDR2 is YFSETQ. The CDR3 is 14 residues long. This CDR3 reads CASSWRDGTYEQYF. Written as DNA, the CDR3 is TGCGCCAGCAGCTGGAGGGACGGAACCTACGAGCAGTACTTC.

In nucleotides, the CDR3 is TGCAGTGCCCTGGGACAGATCAATGAGCAGTTCTTC. This translates into CSALGQINEQFF. The rearrangement uses TRBV20-1 and TRBJ2-1; 7 bases line up with TRBD1. This CDR3 has 12 amino acids. Germline-derived CDR1 and CDR2 are DFQATT and SNEGSKA (reference sequence). J was trimmed by 6 bases and V by 6 bases; bases with no gene match: 5.

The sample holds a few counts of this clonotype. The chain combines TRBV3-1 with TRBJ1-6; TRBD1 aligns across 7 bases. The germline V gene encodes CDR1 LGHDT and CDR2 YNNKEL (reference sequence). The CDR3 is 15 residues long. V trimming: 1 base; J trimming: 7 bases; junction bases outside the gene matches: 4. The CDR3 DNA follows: TGTGCCAGCAGCCAAGGAATACAGGGGAATTCACCCCTCCACTTT. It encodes CASSQGIQGNSPLHF.

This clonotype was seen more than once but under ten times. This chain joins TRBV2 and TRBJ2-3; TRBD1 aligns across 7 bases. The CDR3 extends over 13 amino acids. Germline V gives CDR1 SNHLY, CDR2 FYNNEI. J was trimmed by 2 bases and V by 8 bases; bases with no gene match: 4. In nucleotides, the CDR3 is TGTGCCAGCCGACAGGGAAACACAGATACGCAGTATTTT. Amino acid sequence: CASRQGNTDTQYF.

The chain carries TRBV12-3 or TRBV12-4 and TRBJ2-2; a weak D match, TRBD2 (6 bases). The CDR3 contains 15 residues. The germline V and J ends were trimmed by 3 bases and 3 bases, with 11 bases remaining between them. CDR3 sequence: CASSFRREYTGELFF. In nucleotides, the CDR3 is TGTGCCAGCAGTTTTCGGCGGGAATACACCGGGGAGCTGTTTTTT.

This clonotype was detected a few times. CDR3: CAIRGGLADEQFF. DNA of the CDR3: TGTGCCATCAGGGGGGGACTAGCCGATGAGCAGTTCTTC. The rearrangement joins TRBV10-3 to TRBJ2-1, with 9 bases that match TRBD2. The germline V gene has CDR1 ENHRY and CDR2 SYGVKD. Unmatched junction bases numbered 5, after V lost 6 bases and J lost 8 bases. CDR3 size: 13 residues.

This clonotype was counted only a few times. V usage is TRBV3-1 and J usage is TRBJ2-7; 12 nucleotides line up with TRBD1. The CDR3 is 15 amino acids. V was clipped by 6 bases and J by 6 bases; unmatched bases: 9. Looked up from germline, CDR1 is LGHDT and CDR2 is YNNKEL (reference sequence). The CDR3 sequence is CASSDFGTGGFEQYF. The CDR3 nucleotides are TGTGCCAGCAGTGATTTTGGGACAGGGGGCTTCGAGCAGTACTTC.

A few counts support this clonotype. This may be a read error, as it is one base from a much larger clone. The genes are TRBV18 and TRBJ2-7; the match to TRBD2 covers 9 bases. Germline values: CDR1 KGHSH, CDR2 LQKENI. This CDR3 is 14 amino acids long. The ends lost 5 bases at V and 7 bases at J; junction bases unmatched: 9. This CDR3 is CASSLAGVKWEQYF. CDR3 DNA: TGTGCCAGCTCATTAGCGGGAGTGAAATGGGAGCAGTACTTC.

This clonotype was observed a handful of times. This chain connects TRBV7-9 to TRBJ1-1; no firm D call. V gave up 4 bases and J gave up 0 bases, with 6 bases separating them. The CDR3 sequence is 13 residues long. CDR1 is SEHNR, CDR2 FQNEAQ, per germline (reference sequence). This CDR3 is CASSSRLNTEAFF. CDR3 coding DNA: TGTGCCAGCAGCTCGCGACTGAACACTGAAGCTTTCTTT. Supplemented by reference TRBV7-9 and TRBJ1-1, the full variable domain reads DTGVSQNPRHKITKRGQNVTFRCDPISEHNRLYWYRQTLGQGPEFLTYFQNEAQLEKSRLLSDRFSAERPKGSFSTLEIQRTEQGDSAMYLCASSSRLNTEAFFGQGTRLTVV.

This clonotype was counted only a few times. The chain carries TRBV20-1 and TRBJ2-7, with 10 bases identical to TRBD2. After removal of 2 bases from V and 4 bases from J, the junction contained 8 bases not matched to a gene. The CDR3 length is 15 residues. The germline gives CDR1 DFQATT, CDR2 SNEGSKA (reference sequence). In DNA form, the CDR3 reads TGCAGTGCTAGATTGGGACTAGCGACGAATTACGAGCAGTACTTC. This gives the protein CSARLGLATNYEQYF.

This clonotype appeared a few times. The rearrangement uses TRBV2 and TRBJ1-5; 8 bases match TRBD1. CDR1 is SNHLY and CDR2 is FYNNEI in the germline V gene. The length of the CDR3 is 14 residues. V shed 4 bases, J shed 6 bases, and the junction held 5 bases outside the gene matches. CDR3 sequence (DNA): TGTGCCAGCAGTGGGACAGGGTTCGGTCAGCCCCAGCATTTT. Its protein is CASSGTGFGQPQHF.

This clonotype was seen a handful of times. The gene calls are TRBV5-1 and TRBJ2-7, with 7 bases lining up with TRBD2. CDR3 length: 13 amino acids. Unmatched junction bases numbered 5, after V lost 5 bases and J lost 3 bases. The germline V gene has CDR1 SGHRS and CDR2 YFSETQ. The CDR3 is CASRGTNLYEQYF. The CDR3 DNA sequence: TGCGCCAGCAGAGGGACTAACCTCTACGAGCAGTACTTC. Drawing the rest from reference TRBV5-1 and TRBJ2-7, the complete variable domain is KAGVTQTPRYLIKTRGQQVTLSCSPISGHRSVSWYQQTPGQGLQFLFEYFSETQRNKGNFPGRFSGRQFSNSRSEMNVSTLELGDSALYLCASRGTNLYEQYFGPGTRLTVT.

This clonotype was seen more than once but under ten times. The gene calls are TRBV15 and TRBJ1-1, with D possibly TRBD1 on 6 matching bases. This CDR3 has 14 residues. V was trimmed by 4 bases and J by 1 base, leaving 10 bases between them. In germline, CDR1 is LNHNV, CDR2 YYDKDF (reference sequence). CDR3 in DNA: TGTGCCACCAGCAAACAGGGATCGAACACTGAAGCTTTCTTT. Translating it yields CATSKQGSNTEAFF.

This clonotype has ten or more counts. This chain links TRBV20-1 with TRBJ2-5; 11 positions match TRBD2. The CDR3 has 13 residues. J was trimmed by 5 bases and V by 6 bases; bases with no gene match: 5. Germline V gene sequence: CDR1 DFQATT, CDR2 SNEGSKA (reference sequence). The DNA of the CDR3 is TGCAGTGCAGGACTAGCGGGCGGGGAGACCCAGTACTTC. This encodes CSAGLAGGETQYF.

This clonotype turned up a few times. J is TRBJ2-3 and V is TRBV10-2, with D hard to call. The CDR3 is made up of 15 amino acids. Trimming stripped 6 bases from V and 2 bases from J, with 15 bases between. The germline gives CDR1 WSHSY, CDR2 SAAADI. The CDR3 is CASRRTALFTDTQYF. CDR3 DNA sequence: TGCGCCAGCAGACGTACGGCCTTGTTCACAGATACGCAGTATTTT.

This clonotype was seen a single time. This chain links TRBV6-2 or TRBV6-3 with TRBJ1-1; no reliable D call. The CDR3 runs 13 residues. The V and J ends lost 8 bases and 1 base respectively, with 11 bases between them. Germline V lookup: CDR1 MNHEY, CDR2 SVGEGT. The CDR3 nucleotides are TGTGCCAGCCATGACCAGCCGAACACTGAAGCTTTCTTT. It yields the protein CASHDQPNTEAFF.

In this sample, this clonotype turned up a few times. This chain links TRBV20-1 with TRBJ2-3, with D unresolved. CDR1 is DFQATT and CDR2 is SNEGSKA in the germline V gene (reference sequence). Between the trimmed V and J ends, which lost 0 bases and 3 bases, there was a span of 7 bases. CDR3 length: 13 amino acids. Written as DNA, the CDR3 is TGCAGTGCTAGAGATACCTCGACAGATACGCAGTATTTT. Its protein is CSARDTSTDTQYF.

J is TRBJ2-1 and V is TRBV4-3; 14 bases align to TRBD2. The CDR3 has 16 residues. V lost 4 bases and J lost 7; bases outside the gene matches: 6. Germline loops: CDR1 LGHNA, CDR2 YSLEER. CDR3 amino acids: CASSLLGTSGRNEQFF. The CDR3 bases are TGCGCCAGCAGCCTCCTGGGGACTAGCGGGAGAAATGAGCAGTTCTTC.

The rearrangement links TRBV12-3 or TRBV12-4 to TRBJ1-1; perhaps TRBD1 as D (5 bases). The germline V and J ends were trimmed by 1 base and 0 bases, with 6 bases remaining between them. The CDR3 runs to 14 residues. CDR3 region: CASSLGGMNTEAFF. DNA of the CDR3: TGTGCCAGCAGTTTAGGGGGGATGAACACTGAAGCTTTCTTT.

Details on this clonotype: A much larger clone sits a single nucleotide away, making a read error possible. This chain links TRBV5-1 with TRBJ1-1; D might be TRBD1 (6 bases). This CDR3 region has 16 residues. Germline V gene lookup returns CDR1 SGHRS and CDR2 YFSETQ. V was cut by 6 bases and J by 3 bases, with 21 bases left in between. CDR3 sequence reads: CASTLFGRYRDTEAFF. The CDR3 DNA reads TGCGCCAGCACTCTGTTTGGGAGGTACAGGGACACTGAAGCTTTCTTT. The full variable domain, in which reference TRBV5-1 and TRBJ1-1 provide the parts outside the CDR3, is KAGVTQTPRYLIKTRGQQVTLSCSPISGHRSVSWYQQTPGQGLQFLFEYFSETQRNKGNFPGRFSGRQFSNSRSEMNVSTLELGDSALYLCASTLFGRYRDTEAFFGQGTRLTVV.

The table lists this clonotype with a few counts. The CDR3 bases are TGTGCCAGCAGTTTAATGGGGAACGAGCAGTACTTC. Translation: CASSLMGNEQYF. This chain uses TRBV12-3 or TRBV12-4 with TRBJ2-7; no firm D call. V shed 2 bases and J shed 5 bases, with 7 bases lying between them. The CDR3 runs to 12 residues.

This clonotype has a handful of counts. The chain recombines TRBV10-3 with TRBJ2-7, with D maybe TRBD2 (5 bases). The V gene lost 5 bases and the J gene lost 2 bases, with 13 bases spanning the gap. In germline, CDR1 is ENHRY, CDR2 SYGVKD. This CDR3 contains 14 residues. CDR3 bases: TGTGCCATCAGTTCTCGGACTCTTCCCTACGAGCAGTACTTC. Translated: CAISSRTLPYEQYF.